Included here is one T cell receptor beta chain sequence, with context. These data belong to a study of blood T cell repertoires in COVID-19. The protocol was immunoSEQ multiplex PCR, while the TCRdb copy is restricted to in-frame clones and leaves out a portion. The sample gives around 190,000 clones, around 85% of which show up once; 1% to 1.4% is in the top ten. This receptor was identified in a man aged 25 to 45 with acute or convalescent COVID-19. The sample consisted of peripheral blood.

CDR3 nucleotide sequence: TGTGCTAGTGGACCAGGGGCGGGTGGAGGTTTCGATGAGCAGTTCTTC. Translating gives CASGPGAGGGFDEQFF. The V and J genes are TRBV12-5 and TRBJ2-1; D perhaps matches TRBD1 (6 bases). The V gene's germline CDR1 is LGHNT and CDR2 FRNRAP. The CDR3 covers 16 residues. Between the trimmed V and J ends, which lost 6 bases and 8 bases, there was a span of 23 bases.